This entry features one T cell receptor beta chain sequence. Its antigen remains unidentified. Among all donors, each was a healthy Caucasian. One entry per CDR3 protein results from TCRdb running MiXCR on the 5' RACE reads. This sample has about 890,000 distinct CDR3 sequences, with 9% to 15% found just once. CDR1 is MGHRA and CDR2 is YSYEKL in the germline V gene. With 5 bases removed from V and 2 bases from J, the gap between germline ends came to 18 bases. This CDR3 is 16 amino acids long. These data are taken from a study of identical twins. Whole-study findings and limits: Models underestimated TCR alpha sharing (out-of-frame) in monozygotic twins.

This same sample was also part of a study on yellow fever vaccine responses in identical twins.

The chain is built from TRBV4-1 and TRBJ2-5; D possibly corresponds to TRBD1 (6 bases). The origin of this receptor is a woman aged 18 to 35 in good health. The sequencing input was PBMCs. The CDR3 region has the DNA TGCGCCAGCAGCGGATCCGGGACAACGGTTCAAGAGACCCAGTACTTC. Protein sequence: CASSGSGTTVQETQYF.